The present T cell receptor (beta chain) was sequenced within a study of neurological immune-mediated disorders. The table lists this clonotype with many counts. Among the participants, healthy controls were blood bank volunteers in Maryland, USA. Looked up from germline, CDR1 is MNHEY and CDR2 is SVGEGT. CDR3 length equals 11 residues. The authors obtained over 170 million TCR-beta sequences from 15-18 subjects per sequencing run. TCRdb used MiXCR to reprocess the 5' RACE reads, holding one entry per CDR3 protein. The repertoire holds more than 45,000 distinct CDR3 sequences, with roughly 11% as singletons.

The sequencing sample was made of PBMCs. V and J are TRBV6-2 or TRBV6-3 and TRBJ2-4; D unresolved. The DNA end is more similar to TRBJ2-7, so the J call may be wrong. This clonotype was sampled from a man aged 55 to 69 in good health. CDR3 region: CASSYMTEQYF. Written as DNA, the CDR3 is TGTGCCAGCAGTTATATGACCGAGCAGTACTTC.